This section outlines one T cell receptor (beta chain) sequence together with its context. Antigen specificity is unknown. These data belong to a study of cytomegalovirus exposure and HLA in healthy donors. General study points: Most likely, a cluster of highly shared sequence variants arose as a sequencing artifact.

The PCR was carried out with 60 Vbeta primers and 13 Jbeta primers. Measured with immunoSEQ multiplex PCR; TCRdb has only the in-frame clones, and not every one. This table holds 55,000 to 80,000 clones, roughly 82% found once. Germline V CDR1 and CDR2: KGHSH, LQKENI. V dropped 3 bases and J dropped 4 bases, with 13 bases sitting between them. There are 15 residues in the CDR3. This sequence joins TRBV18 and TRBJ2-1; D remains ambiguous. The sequencing sample was made of PBMCs. The clonotype comes from a man younger than 35 in good health and CMV-seronegative. This CDR3 is CASSPFRRSYNEQFF. The DNA of the CDR3 is TGTGCCAGCTCACCGTTCCGGAGATCATACAATGAGCAGTTCTTC.